These T cell receptor beta chains were read from a single sample in a study of graft-versus-host responses after intestinal transplantation. Libraries were prepared by immunoSEQ multiplex PCR; TCRdb keeps only in-frame clonotypes and omits some of them. The profile covers some 85,000 clones, with under 95% appearing a single time and about 0.4% taken by the ten largest. Their target antigens are unknown. This sample comprised unstimulated CD8+ T cells sorted from spleen or lymph node cells, obtained before transplant. The origin of the receptors is a human donor who was the organ donor for an intestinal transplant. CDR3s include the opening cysteine and the closing phenylalanine or tryptophan. Each record gives: D gene, clone size, J gene, V gene, CDR3 protein, CDR3 DNA. D genes are given only for firm matches. Size is stated for part of the rows, as once, few or many counts, or as a class when the clone is expanded.

TRBD1,-,TRBJ1-2,TRBV9,CASSVMTGGRGYTF,TGTGCCAGCAGCGTAATGACAGGGGGCCGCGGCTACACCTTC
-,few,TRBJ1-2,TRBV10-3,CAISEGSRQNYYGYTF,TGTGCCATCAGTGAGGGGTCGAGACAGAACTACTATGGCTACACCTTC
-,-,TRBJ1-1,TRBV9,CASSVGSGLTEAFF,TGTGCCAGCAGCGTAGGGTCAGGTTTAACTGAAGCTTTCTTT
TRBD1,-,TRBJ1-1,TRBV5-4,CASSSSGQGWFTEAFF,TGTGCCAGCAGCTCCTCGGGACAGGGGTGGTTCACTGAAGCTTTCTTT
TRBD1,-,TRBJ1-2,TRBV6-1,CASSETGGSGYGYTF,TGTGCCAGCAGTGAGACAGGGGGCTCGGGCTATGGCTACACCTTC
-,-,TRBJ2-7,TRBV21-1,CASSKVRGTYEQYF,TGTGCCAGCAGCAAGGTCAGGGGCACCTACGAGCAGTACTTC
TRBD2,-,TRBJ2-7,TRBV27,CASRSRAGGQNEQYF,TGTGCCAGCAGATCCAGGGCGGGGGGGCAAAACGAGCAGTACTTC
TRBD1,-,TRBJ1-6,TRBV6-5,CASRGTEAPLHF,TGTGCCAGCAGGGGGACAGAGGCACCCCTCCACTTT
-,-,TRBJ2-4,TRBV7-3,CASSLRGGDNIQYF,TGTGCCAGCAGCCTAAGGGGCGGCGATAACATTCAGTACTTC
TRBD2,-,TRBJ2-1,TRBV4-2,CASSQEGLVDSNEQFF,TGTGCCAGCAGCCAAGAGGGACTAGTGGACAGCAATGAGCAGTTCTTC
TRBD2,-,TRBJ2-1,TRBV5-6,CASSLALAGSYNEQFF,TGTGCCAGCAGCTTGGCCTTAGCGGGCTCCTACAATGAGCAGTTCTTC
-,few,TRBJ1-4,TRBV27,CASSSDSATNEKLFF,TGTGCCAGCAGTTCGGACAGTGCAACTAATGAAAAACTGTTTTTT
-,-,TRBJ2-7,TRBV5-1,CASSLWGDEQYF,TGCGCCAGCAGCTTGTGGGGGGACGAGCAGTACTTC
-,-,TRBJ1-1,TRBV19,CASKAGANTEAFF,TGTGCCAGTAAGGCGGGGGCGAACACTGAAGCTTTCTTT
-,-,TRBJ2-7,TRBV9,CASSGGDLGYEQYF,TGTGCCAGCAGCGGGGGGGATTTGGGCTACGAGCAGTACTTC
TRBD2,-,TRBJ2-5,TRBV9,CASSAESRGLEETQYF,TGTGCCAGCAGCGCGGAGTCCAGGGGACTAGAGGAGACCCAGTACTTC
-,-,TRBJ1-1,TRBV29-1,CSVEVGQAFF,TGCAGCGTTGAAGTGGGGCAGGCTTTCTTT
-,-,TRBJ1-2,TRBV29-1,CSVMDSSNYGYTF,TGCAGCGTGATGGACAGCTCAAACTATGGCTACACCTTC
-,-,TRBJ1-2,TRBV13,CASSPGQVGDGYTF,TGTGCCAGCAGCCCCGGTCAGGTAGGGGATGGCTACACCTTC
TRBD1,-,TRBJ2-7,TRBV13,CASSSAATGRSYEQYF,TGTGCCAGCAGCTCAGCTGCGACAGGGAGATCCTACGAGCAGTACTTC
TRBD1,few,TRBJ1-3,TRBV10-3,CATVGGIYVDTIYF,TGTGCCACCGTAGGGGGCATTTATGTAGACACCATATATTTT
TRBD2,-,TRBJ2-5,TRBV27,CASSPGLAEETQYF,TGTGCCAGCAGTCCGGGACTAGCGGAAGAGACCCAGTACTTC
TRBD1,-,TRBJ2-5,TRBV5-8,CASSQDRLYQETQYF,TGTGCCAGCAGCCAGGACAGGTTATATCAAGAGACCCAGTACTTC
-,-,TRBJ2-3,TRBV4-1,CASSQASQAISTDTQYF,TGCGCCAGCAGCCAAGCCTCCCAGGCGATAAGCACAGATACGCAGTATTTT
TRBD1,-,TRBJ1-2,TRBV14,CASSQDRRGQNYGYTF,TGTGCCAGCAGCCAAGATCGGAGGGGGCAGAACTATGGCTACACCTTC
TRBD1,-,TRBJ2-1,TRBV7-9,CASASGTGNNEQFF,TGTGCCAGCGCTTCCGGGACAGGCAACAATGAGCAGTTCTTC
TRBD1,-,TRBJ2-3,TRBV9,CASSVGQGRTDTQYF,TGTGCCAGCAGCGTAGGACAGGGTCGCACAGATACGCAGTATTTT
TRBD1,-,TRBJ1-2,TRBV6-1,CASSEFQGAWGYGYTF,TGTGCCAGCAGTGAGTTTCAGGGGGCCTGGGGCTATGGCTACACCTTC
-,-,TRBJ1-1,TRBV4-3,CASSQDIIGHMNTEAFF,TGCGCCAGCAGCCAAGATATAATAGGACATATGAACACTGAAGCTTTCTTT
TRBD1,-,TRBJ2-6,TRBV2,CAARQGSSGANVLTF,TGTGCCGCAAGACAGGGGTCCTCTGGGGCCAACGTCCTGACTTTC
TRBD2,-,TRBJ2-7,TRBV27,CASSYSGALSYEQYF,TGTGCCAGCAGTTACAGCGGGGCCCTCTCCTACGAGCAGTACTTC